This T cell receptor (beta chain) was retrieved from a study of shared clonotypes between healthy human individuals. This table comes from immunoSEQ multiplex PCR, and its TCRdb copy is limited to in-frame clones, with some not included. This table holds under 850,000 clones, 72% found once. V gave up 1 base and J gave up 5 bases; unmatched junction bases: 7. CDR1 is MGHRA and CDR2 is YSYEKL in the germline V gene. CDR3 length: 15 residues. This clone showed up many times. Specimen: memory CD4+ T cells sorted from blood. Subset: CD45RA-negative fraction. The rearrangement joins TRBV4-1 to TRBJ1-2; 7 positions match TRBD1. This clonotype was sampled from a woman aged 25 to 45 in good health. The CDR3 DNA sequence: TGCGCCAGCAGCCAAGCGGGACAGCGGACTTATGGCTACACCTTC. It specifies CASSQAGQRTYGYTF.